The next 5 T cell receptor beta chains were all read from a single sample in a study of blood T cell repertoires in COVID-19. Clones were sequenced by immunoSEQ multiplex PCR, and TCRdb holds only the in-frame ones, with some missing. The table includes approximately 150,000 clones, about 85% detected once. The sequenced sample consisted of PBMCs or T cells enriched from blood (not recorded which). The receptors come from a woman between 40 and 55 years old who had recovered from COVID-19.

This rearrangement joins TRBV7-2 to TRBJ2-1; a weak D match, TRBD1 (5 bases). The germline V gene encodes CDR1 SGHTA and CDR2 FQGNSA. Trimming cost V 4 bases and J 1 base, with 11 bases left between them. CDR3 length: 15 residues. The CDR3 loop is CASSYDRRSYNEQFF. The CDR3 DNA reads as TGTGCCAGCAGCTACGACAGAAGATCCTACAATGAGCAGTTCTTC.

The CDR3 sequence: CASSVDWGDRGDTGELFF. The CDR3 bases are TGTGCCAGCAGCGTAGATTGGGGAGACAGGGGGGACACCGGGGAGCTGTTTTTT. This chain joins TRBV9 and TRBJ2-2; 9 positions match TRBD1. There are 18 residues in the CDR3. V dropped 0 bases and J dropped 3; count of bases not matched to a gene: 9. Germline-derived CDR1 and CDR2 are SGDLS and YYNGEE. Full variable domain (rest looked up from reference TRBV9 and TRBJ2-2): DSGVTQTPKHLITATGQRVTLRCSPRSGDLSVYWYQQSLDQGLQFLIQYYNGEERAKGNILERFSAQQFPDLHSELNLSSLELGDSALYFCASSVDWGDRGDTGELFFGEGSRLTVL.

The chain carries TRBV27 and TRBJ2-7, with 7 bases matching TRBD1. Germline V gene data show CDR1 as MNHEY and CDR2 as SMNVEV (reference sequence). CDR3 length: 14 residues. The V gene end was trimmed by 6 bases and the J gene end by 3 bases; junction bases not matched to a gene: 8. CDR3 DNA sequence: TGTGCCAGCAGCCCGGGGACAGCGCACTACGAGCAGTACTTC. This encodes CASSPGTAHYEQYF.

This chain uses TRBV3-1 (or the pseudogene TRBV3-2) with TRBJ2-7; 10 bases are a match to TRBD2. The germline gives CDR1 LGHDT, CDR2 YNNKEL (reference sequence). Germline trimming cut 4 bases from V and 2 bases from J; bases unmatched to any gene: 5. The CDR3 length is 15 residues. The CDR3 spells CASSRVAGGAYEQYF. CDR3 DNA sequence: TGTGCCAGCAGCCGAGTAGCGGGAGGAGCCTACGAGCAGTACTTC.

The chain combines TRBV27 with TRBJ1-2; D gene uncertain. Between the trimmed V and J ends, which lost 3 bases and 7 bases, there was a span of 15 bases. This CDR3 has 14 amino acids. Germline V gene sequence: CDR1 MNHEY, CDR2 SMNVEV (reference sequence). The CDR3 is CASSFLRSRGGYTF. In DNA form, the CDR3 reads TGTGCCAGCAGTTTCTTGAGGTCTCGGGGTGGCTACACCTTC.